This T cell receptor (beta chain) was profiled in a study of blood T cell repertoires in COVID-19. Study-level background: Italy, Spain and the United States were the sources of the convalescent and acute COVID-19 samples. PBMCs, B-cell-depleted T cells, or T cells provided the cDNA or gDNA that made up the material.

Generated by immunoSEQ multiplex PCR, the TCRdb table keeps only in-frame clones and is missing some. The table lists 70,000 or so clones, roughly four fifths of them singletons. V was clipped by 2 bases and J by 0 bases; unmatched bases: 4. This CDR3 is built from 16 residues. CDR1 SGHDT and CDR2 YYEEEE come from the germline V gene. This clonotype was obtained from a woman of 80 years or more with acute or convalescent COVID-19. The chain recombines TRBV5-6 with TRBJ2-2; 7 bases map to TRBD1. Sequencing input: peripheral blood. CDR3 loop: CASSFTGDPNTGELFF. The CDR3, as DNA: TGTGCCAGCAGCTTTACAGGGGACCCGAACACCGGGGAGCTGTTTTTT.